This T cell receptor (beta chain) came from a study of T cell repertoires in cytomegalovirus infection. Study context: TCR beta signatures that were public indicated CMV infection and matching HLA type.

There are many counts of this clonotype. The antigen remains unidentified. Trimming cost V 9 bases and J 3 bases, with 12 bases left between them. The germline V gene encodes CDR1 MNHEY and CDR2 SMNVEV (reference sequence). The CDR3 totals 13 residues. TCRdb fed the reads into MiXCR, producing one record per CDR3 protein. The sample yields approximately 500,000 distinct CDR3 sequences, approximately 16% seen once. Study conclusions and caveats: Clonotype analysis showed dominance of the ex vivo response by HLA-C-restricted CMV-specific TCR beta clonotypes. Frequencies of public TCR beta families were cumulated, and this identified carriers of CMV plus the relevant HLA.

The chain joins TRBV27 to TRBJ2-1; D unresolved. The clonotype originates from a human donor in good health (CMV status not recorded). Some clones in this sample may be carry-over from other donors' samples. Sequencing was performed on CD8+ T cells from PBMCs. The DNA of the CDR3 is TGTGCCAGTGGTAACAGCATCTACAATGAGCAGTTCTTC. Protein: CASGNSIYNEQFF.